The T cell receptor (beta chain) described here comes from a study of blood T cell repertoires in COVID-19. The germline gives CDR1 SGHNT, CDR2 YYREEE (reference sequence). Trimming cost V 4 bases and J 4 bases; bases outside gene matches: 5. This CDR3 region has 14 residues. The protocol was immunoSEQ multiplex PCR, while the TCRdb copy is restricted to in-frame clones and leaves out a portion. The repertoire consists of 200,000 or so clones, with approximately 84% occurring once and the leading ten covering approximately 6.9%. The V call is TRBV5-4, the J call TRBJ1-2; 9 positions agree with TRBD1. The clonotype comes from a human donor with acute or convalescent COVID-19. The donor label of this sample is uncertain. Sequenced input: peripheral blood. The CDR3 sequence is CASSRDRVGYGYTF. CDR3 nucleotide sequence: TGTGCCAGCAGCCGGGACAGGGTGGGCTATGGCTACACCTTC.